Listed below are T cell receptor beta chains from one sample, sequenced in a study of cytomegalovirus exposure and HLA in healthy donors. Sequencing used immunoSEQ multiplex PCR; TCRdb keeps in-frame clones, though not all of them. The table has approximately 59,000 clones, nearly 95% seen once. The sample consisted of PBMCs. The receptors derive from a man aged 18 to 29 in good health and CMV-seropositive. Each CDR3 is given with its conserved first and last residue. The D gene is left open where the match is weak. Clone size is stated in some rows and not others, as once, few, many or a class when expanded.

v_call,cdr3_length,j_call,d_call,clone_size,cdr3_aa,cdr3_nt
TRBV27,14,TRBJ1-4,-,-,CASSLQGSEEKLFF,TGTGCCAGCAGTTTACAGGGTTCAGAAGAAAAACTGTTTTTT
TRBV12-5,14,TRBJ2-1,-,-,CASVGDMSYNEQFF,TGTGCTAGTGTGGGGGACATGTCCTACAATGAGCAGTTCTTC
TRBV5-1,15,TRBJ1-4,TRBD1,-,CASSLRTGGNEKLFF,TGCGCCAGCAGCTTGAGGACAGGGGGGAATGAAAAACTGTTTTTT
TRBV11-3,14,TRBJ1-1,-,-,CASSFQGDDTEAFF,TGTGCCAGCAGCTTTCAGGGTGACGACACTGAAGCTTTCTTT
TRBV27,16,TRBJ2-1,TRBD2,-,CASSRLAGRSYNEQFF,TGTGCCAGCAGTCGTCTAGCGGGCCGCTCCTACAATGAGCAGTTCTTC
TRBV27,17,TRBJ2-5,TRBD2,once,CASSFGTSGRATETQYF,TGTGCCAGCAGTTTCGGGACTAGCGGGAGGGCCACAGAGACCCAGTACTTC
TRBV28,12,TRBJ2-2,-,-,CASHRVAGELFF,TGTGCCAGCCACAGGGTAGCCGGGGAGCTGTTTTTT
TRBV10-2,15,TRBJ2-3,-,-,CASSLGGFSANTQYF,TGCGCCAGCAGTCTAGGGGGATTTTCCGCGAATACGCAGTATTTT
TRBV28,17,TRBJ1-1,TRBD1,-,CASSSPRDRSTRDEAFF,TGTGCCAGCAGTTCCCCTAGGGACAGGAGCACTAGGGATGAAGCTTTCTTT
TRBV6-4,16,TRBJ2-3,-,-,CASSNRPGEGSDTQYF,TGTGCCAGCAGTAACAGGCCGGGAGAGGGTTCAGATACGCAGTATTTT
TRBV11-3,13,TRBJ2-7,-,-,CASSVYTSGEQYF,TGTGCCAGCAGCGTCTATACGAGCGGCGAGCAGTACTTC
TRBV27,12,TRBJ1-1,-,-,CASSRGTTEAFF,TGTGCCAGCAGTAGGGGGACCACTGAAGCTTTCTTT
TRBV7-2,15,TRBJ2-7,TRBD1,-,CASSSWTGTLYEQYF,TGTGCCAGCAGCTCTTGGACAGGGACCCTCTACGAGCAGTACTTC
TRBV6-6,15,TRBJ2-5,-,-,CASSYSRPGGETQYF,TGTGCCAGCAGTTACTCCAGGCCAGGCGGGGAGACCCAGTACTTC